This entry lists 23 T cell receptor beta chains sequenced from one sample in a study of T cell responses to AZD1222 COVID-19 vaccine. The table came from immunoSEQ multiplex PCR; TCRdb's copy has only in-frame clones and leaves some out. The sample includes 97,000 or so clones, roughly 84% seen only once; the top ten take approximately 17%. The sequences come from peripheral blood, collected on day 0 of AZD1222 vaccination. Receptors originate from an adult in good health.

The V call is TRBV6-5, the J call TRBJ2-5; 7 bases fit TRBD1. In germline, CDR1 is MNHEY, CDR2 SVGAGI. The V and J ends lost 5 bases and 1 base, in that order; junction bases with no gene match: 1. This CDR3 spans 13 amino acids. The CDR3 nucleotides are TGTGCCAGCAGTCGGGACAGCCAAGAGACCCAGTACTTC. Its protein product is CASSRDSQETQYF.

The chain couples TRBV19 to TRBJ1-2; possibly TRBD1 for D (5 bases). V was trimmed by 3 bases and J by 0 bases, leaving 14 bases between them. This CDR3 region has 16 residues. CDR1 is LNHDA, CDR2 SQIVND, per germline (reference sequence). CDR3 in amino acids: CASSILRGAANYGYTF. DNA of the CDR3: TGTGCCAGTAGTATCCTTCGAGGGGCAGCTAACTATGGCTACACCTTC.

As to this clone: An end of the junction does not agree with germline; a read error may underlie this. The gene calls are TRBV3-1 (or the pseudogene TRBV3-2) and TRBJ1-2; perhaps TRBD1 as D (5 bases). Looked up from germline, CDR1 is LGHDT and CDR2 is YNNKEL (reference sequence). The CDR3 covers 13 residues. This CDR3 is CASSQDRFGAVYF. The CDR3 coding sequence is TGTGCCAGCAGCCAAGATCGGTTTGGGGCAGTCTACTTC.

The chain is built from TRBV7-9 and TRBJ2-2; 7 bases are shared with TRBD1. V gave up 3 bases and J gave up 5 bases; unmatched junction bases: 6. The CDR3 has 15 amino acids. Per germline, CDR1 SEHNR and CDR2 FQNEAQ (reference sequence). The CDR3 bases are TGTGCCAGCAGCTTCCGGGACAGACAAACCGGGGAGCTGTTTTTT. It is translated as CASSFRDRQTGELFF.

The rearrangement joins TRBV18 to TRBJ2-1; 9 bases match TRBD1. This CDR3 region has 14 residues. V lost 4 bases to trimming and J lost 6 bases; unmatched junction nucleotides: 4. Germline lookup yields CDR1 KGHSH and CDR2 LQKENI. The CDR3 DNA follows: TGTGCCAGCTCACGGCGGGACAGGGTCAATGAGCAGTTCTTC. It yields the protein CASSRRDRVNEQFF.

This chain links TRBV5-1 with TRBJ1-1; possible D gene TRBD1, 5 bases. Trimming stripped 0 bases from V and 4 bases from J, with 10 bases between. The CDR3 consists of 14 residues. CDR1 and CDR2 (germline): SGHRS, YFSETQ. In DNA, the CDR3 is TGCGCCAGCAGCTTGGCGGGGGATGGCACTGAAGCTTTCTTT. Its protein is CASSLAGDGTEAFF.

Here the CDR3 reads CASSFEWTGVGYTF. The CDR3 nucleotides read TGTGCCAGCAGCTTCGAGTGGACAGGGGTAGGCTACACCTTC. The chain has TRBV5-6 and TRBJ1-2, with 9 bases fitting TRBD1. The V gene end was trimmed by 2 bases and the J gene end by 8 bases; junction bases not matched to a gene: 7. The germline V gene has CDR1 SGHDT and CDR2 YYEEEE. There are 14 residues in the CDR3.

The chain carries TRBV7-2 and TRBJ2-1; TRBD2 is a possible D gene (6 bases). Germline assignment: CDR1 SGHTA and CDR2 FQGNSA. CDR3 length equals 13 residues. With 6 bases removed from V and 5 bases from J, the gap between germline ends came to 11 bases. CDR3 region: CASRGLSHNEQFF. DNA for the CDR3: TGTGCCAGCAGGGGACTTTCCCACAATGAGCAGTTCTTC. The variable domain in full, with the rest retrieved from reference TRBV7-2 and TRBJ2-1, is GAGVSQSPSNKVTEKGKDVELRCDPISGHTALYWYRQSLGQGLEFLIYFQGNSAPDKSGLPSDRFSAERTGGSVSTLTIQRTQQEDSAVYLCASRGLSHNEQFFGPGTRLTVL.

This sequence joins TRBV5-6 and TRBJ1-4, with a possible D match to TRBD1 (6 bases). CDR1 is SGHDT and CDR2 is YYEEEE in the germline V gene. This CDR3 has 14 residues. Deletions cut 3 bases from V and 7 bases from J, with 13 bases between. Written as DNA, the CDR3 is TGTGCCAGCAGCTCCCGGGGGCGGGTTGAAAAACTGTTTTTT. It specifies CASSSRGRVEKLFF.

The rearrangement links TRBV28 to TRBJ1-5; no reliable D call. V lost 2 bases and J lost 7, with 9 bases in between. This CDR3 region has 13 residues. The germline V gene encodes CDR1 MDHEN and CDR2 SYDVKM. CDR3 sequence: CASSLVSGQPQHF. CDR3 nucleotide sequence: TGTGCCAGCAGTTTAGTATCCGGGCAGCCCCAGCATTTT.

DNA for the CDR3: TGTGCCAGTAGTATTCGACTAGCGGAGGGGAATGAGCAGTTCTTC. It translates to CASSIRLAEGNEQFF. This chain connects TRBV19 to TRBJ2-1; 9 bases fit TRBD2. Germline CDR1 is LNHDA and CDR2 is SQIVND (reference sequence). The V gene end was trimmed by 3 bases and the J gene end by 7 bases; junction bases not matched to a gene: 7. The CDR3 is 15 amino acids.

This clone has only one observation. V gene TRBV18 combines with J gene TRBJ2-7; D may be TRBD2 (5 bases). Trimming pared 2 bases from V and 2 bases from J, leaving 16 bases between. CDR3 length: 16 amino acids. Germline assignment: CDR1 KGHSH and CDR2 LQKENI. The CDR3 loop reads CASSPVPSGTPYEQYF. For the CDR3, the DNA is TGTGCCAGCTCACCAGTCCCCAGCGGAACACCCTACGAGCAGTACTTC.

The V gene is TRBV19, the J gene TRBJ1-2; D might be TRBD1 (6 bases). V was clipped by 5 bases and J by 10 bases, with 14 bases between them. This CDR3 spans 12 amino acids. CDR1 and CDR2 (germline): LNHDA, SQIVND (reference sequence). The CDR3 loop reads CASSELRGSYTF. The CDR3, as DNA: TGTGCCAGTAGTGAACTCAGGGGCTCCTACACCTTC.

The V call is TRBV19, the J call TRBJ1-1, with D possibly matching TRBD1 (6 bases). The CDR3 contains 11 residues. Trimming removed 6 bases at V and 12 bases at J, with 14 bases between. The germline V gene has CDR1 LNHDA and CDR2 SQIVND (reference sequence). CDR3 DNA: TGTGCCAGTAGACTACAGGGTCGACCTTTCTTT. It is translated as CASRLQGRPFF.

The chain couples TRBV15 to TRBJ2-1; D may be TRBD2 (6 bases). V was pared by 0 bases and J by 2 bases, with 23 bases between. The CDR3 sequence is 20 residues long. CDR1 and CDR2 from the germline V gene are LNHNV and YYDKDF (reference sequence). CDR3 sequence: CATSREVRRERQLAYNEQFF. The DNA for the CDR3 is TGTGCCACCAGCAGAGAGGTAAGACGGGAGAGACAGCTAGCCTACAATGAGCAGTTCTTC.

This chain links TRBV6-5 with TRBJ1-4, with a tentative D call TRBD1 (5 bases). The CDR3 is 15 residues long. Germline V CDR1 and CDR2: MNHEY, SVGAGI. Trimming shortened V by 0 bases and J by 8 bases, and 13 bases separated the two germline ends. CDR3 coding DNA: TGTGCCAGCAGTTACTCCGACAGAGGATTCGAAAAACTGTTTTTT. Its translation is CASSYSDRGFEKLFF.

The genes are TRBV6-1 and TRBJ1-1, with 7 bases aligning to TRBD1. CDR1 and CDR2 from the germline V gene are MNHNS and SASEGT. The junction had 4 bases not matched to a gene; V was cut back by 2 bases and J by 7 bases. CDR3 size: 13 residues. The CDR3 loop is CASSEINRGEAFF. CDR3 nucleotides: TGTGCCAGCAGTGAAATCAACAGGGGTGAAGCTTTCTTT.

This clone was counted once. The chain links TRBV18 to TRBJ1-4, with 8 nucleotides matching TRBD1. The germline gives CDR1 KGHSH, CDR2 LQKENI. The CDR3 contains 15 residues. V lost 6 bases, J lost 5 bases, and 8 bases stayed unmatched. The CDR3 DNA sequence: TGTGCCAGCTCGTATGACAGGGGAGCGAATGAAAAACTGTTTTTT. Its translation is CASSYDRGANEKLFF.

This rearrangement joins TRBV4-2 to TRBJ1-2; maybe TRBD1 (6 bases). Germline assignment: CDR1 LGHNA and CDR2 YNFKEQ. The CDR3 sequence is 12 residues long. V lost 8 bases, J lost 7 bases, and 14 bases lay in between. The CDR3 DNA reads TGTGCCAGCGGGGGGCCTTCTCGTGGCTACACCTTC. Residues: CASGGPSRGYTF.

This chain connects TRBV11-2 to TRBJ1-1; TRBD1 matches 7 bases. This CDR3 comprises 14 residues. CDR1 and CDR2 from the germline V gene are SGHAT and FQNNGV. With V trimmed by 3 bases and J by 4 bases, 5 bases remained unmatched. The CDR3 reads CASSFRQGATEAFF. The CDR3 nucleotides are TGTGCCAGCAGCTTTCGACAGGGTGCCACTGAAGCTTTCTTT.

The V gene is TRBV6-5, the J gene TRBJ1-4; D remains ambiguous. This CDR3 has 13 residues. CDR1 and CDR2 (germline): MNHEY, SVGAGI. Trimming removed 2 bases at V and 8 bases at J, with 9 bases between. CDR3 nucleotides: TGTGCCAGCAGTTACGCAGGTGGCGAAAAACTGTTTTTT. Translated: CASSYAGGEKLFF.

This clone appeared a single time. This chain links TRBV10-2 with TRBJ1-5; D is ambiguous. V was shortened by 2 bases and J by 6 bases, with 11 bases between the two germline ends. Germline V lookup: CDR1 WSHSY, CDR2 SAAADI. The CDR3 contains 14 residues. The CDR3: CASSEAGTAQPQHF. CDR3 nucleotides: TGCGCCAGCAGTGAGGCGGGAACGGCTCAGCCCCAGCATTTT.

V and J are TRBV5-4 and TRBJ1-1; possible D gene TRBD1, 6 bases. Between the trimmed V and J ends, which lost 0 bases and 1 base, there was a span of 10 bases. CDR1 and CDR2 (germline): SGHNT, YYREEE (reference sequence). The length of the CDR3 is 15 residues. CDR3 sequence (DNA): TGTGCCAGCAGCTTGGCCGGCAGGGGGAACACTGAAGCTTTCTTT. It codes for CASSLAGRGNTEAFF.